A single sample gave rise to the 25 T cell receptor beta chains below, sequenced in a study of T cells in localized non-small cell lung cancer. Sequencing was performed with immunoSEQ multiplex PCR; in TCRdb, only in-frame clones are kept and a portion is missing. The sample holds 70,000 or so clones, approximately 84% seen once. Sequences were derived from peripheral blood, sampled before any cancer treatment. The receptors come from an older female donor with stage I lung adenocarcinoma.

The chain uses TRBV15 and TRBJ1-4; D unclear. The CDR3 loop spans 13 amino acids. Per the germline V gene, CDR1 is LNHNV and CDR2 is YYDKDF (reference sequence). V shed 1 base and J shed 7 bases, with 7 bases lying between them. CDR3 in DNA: TGTGCCACCAGCAGAGGACATGGTGAAAAACTGTTTTTT. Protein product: CATSRGHGEKLFF.

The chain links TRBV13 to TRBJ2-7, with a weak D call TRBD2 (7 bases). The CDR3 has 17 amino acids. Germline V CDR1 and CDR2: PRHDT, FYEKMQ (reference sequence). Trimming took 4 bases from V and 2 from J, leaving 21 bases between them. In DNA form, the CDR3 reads TGTGCCAGCAGCTCGGACACCTCACCGGGGGGCACCTACGAGCAGTACTTC. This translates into CASSSDTSPGGTYEQYF.

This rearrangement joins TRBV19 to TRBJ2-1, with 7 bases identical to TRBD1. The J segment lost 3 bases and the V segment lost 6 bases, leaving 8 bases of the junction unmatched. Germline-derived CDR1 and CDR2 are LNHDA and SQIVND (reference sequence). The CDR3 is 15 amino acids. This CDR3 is CASSWDSQLYNEQFF. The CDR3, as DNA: TGTGCCAGTAGCTGGGACAGCCAACTCTACAATGAGCAGTTCTTC.

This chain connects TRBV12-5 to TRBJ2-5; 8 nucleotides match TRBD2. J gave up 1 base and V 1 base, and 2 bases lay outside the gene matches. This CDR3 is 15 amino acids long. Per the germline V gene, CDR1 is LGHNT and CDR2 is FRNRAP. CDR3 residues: CASGLARGGQETQYF. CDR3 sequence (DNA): TGTGCTAGTGGTTTGGCACGGGGGGGCCAAGAGACCCAGTACTTC.

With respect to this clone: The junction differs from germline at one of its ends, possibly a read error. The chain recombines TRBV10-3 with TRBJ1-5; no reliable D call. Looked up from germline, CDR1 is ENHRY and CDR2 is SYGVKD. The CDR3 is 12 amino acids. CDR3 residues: CASSNSNQPQHF. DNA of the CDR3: TGTGCCAGCAGTAATAGCAATCAGCCCCAGCATTTT.

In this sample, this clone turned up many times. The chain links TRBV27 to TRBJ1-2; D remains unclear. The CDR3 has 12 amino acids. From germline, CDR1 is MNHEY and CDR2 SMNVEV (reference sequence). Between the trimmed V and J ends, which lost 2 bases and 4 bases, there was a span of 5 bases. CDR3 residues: CASSLSGYGYTF. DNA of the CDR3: TGTGCCAGCAGTTTAAGCGGCTATGGCTACACCTTC.

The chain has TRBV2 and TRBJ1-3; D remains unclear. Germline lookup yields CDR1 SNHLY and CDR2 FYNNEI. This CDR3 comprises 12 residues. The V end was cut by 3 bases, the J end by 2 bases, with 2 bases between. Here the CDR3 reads CASSDPGNTIYF. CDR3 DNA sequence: TGTGCCAGCAGTGACCCTGGAAACACCATATATTTT.

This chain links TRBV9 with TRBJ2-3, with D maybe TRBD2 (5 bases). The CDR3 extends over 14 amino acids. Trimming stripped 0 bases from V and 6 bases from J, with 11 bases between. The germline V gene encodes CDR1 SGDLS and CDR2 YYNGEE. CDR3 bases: TGTGCCAGCAGCGTAGACGGAGGTGAGGATACGCAGTATTTT. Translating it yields CASSVDGGEDTQYF.

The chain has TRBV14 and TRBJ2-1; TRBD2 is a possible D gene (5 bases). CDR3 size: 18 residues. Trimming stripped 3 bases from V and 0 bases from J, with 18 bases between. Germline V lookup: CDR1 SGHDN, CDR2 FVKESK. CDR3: CASSHPAPSGSSYNEQFF. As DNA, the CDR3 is TGTGCCAGCAGCCACCCCGCCCCCAGCGGTAGCTCCTACAATGAGCAGTTCTTC.

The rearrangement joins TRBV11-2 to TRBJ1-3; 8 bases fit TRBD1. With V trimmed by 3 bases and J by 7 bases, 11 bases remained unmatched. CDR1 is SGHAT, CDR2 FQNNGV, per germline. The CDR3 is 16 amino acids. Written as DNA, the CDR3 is TGTGCCAGCAGCTTCAGCGAAGACAGGGGAAGGAACACCATATATTTT. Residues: CASSFSEDRGRNTIYF.

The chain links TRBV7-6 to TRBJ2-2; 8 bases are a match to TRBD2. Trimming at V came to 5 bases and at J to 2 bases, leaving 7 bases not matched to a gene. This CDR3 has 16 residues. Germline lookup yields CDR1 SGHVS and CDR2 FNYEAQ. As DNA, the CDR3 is TGTGCCAGCAGCCCTAGCAGCGGGGGAAACACCGGGGAGCTGTTTTTT. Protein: CASSPSSGGNTGELFF.

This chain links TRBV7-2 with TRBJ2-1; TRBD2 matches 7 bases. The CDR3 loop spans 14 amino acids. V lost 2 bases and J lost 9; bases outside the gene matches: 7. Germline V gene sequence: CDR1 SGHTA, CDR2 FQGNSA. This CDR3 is CASSLITGGAEQFF. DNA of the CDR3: TGTGCCAGCAGCTTAATTACGGGAGGAGCTGAGCAGTTCTTC.

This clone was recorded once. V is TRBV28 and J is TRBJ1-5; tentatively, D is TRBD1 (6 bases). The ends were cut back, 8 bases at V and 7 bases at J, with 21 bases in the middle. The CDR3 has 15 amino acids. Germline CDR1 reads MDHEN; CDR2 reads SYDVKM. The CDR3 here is CASLQDRGGGQPQHF. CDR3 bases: TGTGCCAGCCTCCAGGATAGAGGGGGTGGACAGCCCCAGCATTTT. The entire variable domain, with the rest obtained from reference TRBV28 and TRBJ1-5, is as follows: DVKVTQSSRYLVKRTGEKVFLECVQDMDHENMFWYRQDPGLGLRLIYFSYDVKMKEKGDIPEGYSVSREKKERFSLILESASTNQTSMYLCASLQDRGGGQPQHFGDGTRLSIL.

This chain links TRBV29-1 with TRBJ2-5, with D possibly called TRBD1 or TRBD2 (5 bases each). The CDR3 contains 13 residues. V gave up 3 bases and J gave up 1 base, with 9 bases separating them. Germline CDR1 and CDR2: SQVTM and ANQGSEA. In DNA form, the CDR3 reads TGCAGCGTTGATAGTGGGGGCCAAGAGACCCAGTACTTC. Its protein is CSVDSGGQETQYF.

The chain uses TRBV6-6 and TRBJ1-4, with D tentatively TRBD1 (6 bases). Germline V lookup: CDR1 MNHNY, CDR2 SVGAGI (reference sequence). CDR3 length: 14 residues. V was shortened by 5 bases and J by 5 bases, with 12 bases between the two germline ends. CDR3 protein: CASSKGGSNEKLFF. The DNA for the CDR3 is TGTGCCAGCAGTAAAGGGGGATCAAATGAAAAACTGTTTTTT.

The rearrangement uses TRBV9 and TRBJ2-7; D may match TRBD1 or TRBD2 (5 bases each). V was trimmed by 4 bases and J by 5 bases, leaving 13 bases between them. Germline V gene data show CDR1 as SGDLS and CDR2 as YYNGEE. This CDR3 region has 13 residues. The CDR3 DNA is TGTGCCAGCAGCCCCCCGGGGCGGAACGAGCAGTACTTC. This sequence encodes CASSPPGRNEQYF.

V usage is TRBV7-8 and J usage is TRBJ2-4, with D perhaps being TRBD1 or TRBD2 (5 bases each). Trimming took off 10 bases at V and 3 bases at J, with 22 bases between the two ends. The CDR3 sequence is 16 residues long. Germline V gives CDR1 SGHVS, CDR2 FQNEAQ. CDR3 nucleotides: TGTGCCACCGACTTGGGGGACGACAGAGACAAAAACATTCAGTACTTC. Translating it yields CATDLGDDRDKNIQYF.

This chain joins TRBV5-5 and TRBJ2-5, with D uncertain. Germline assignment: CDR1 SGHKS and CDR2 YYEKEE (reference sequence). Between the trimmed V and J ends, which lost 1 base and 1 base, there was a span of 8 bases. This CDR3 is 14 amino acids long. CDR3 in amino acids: CASSLLQLQETQYF. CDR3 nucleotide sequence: TGTGCCAGCAGCTTGTTACAGCTCCAAGAGACCCAGTACTTC.

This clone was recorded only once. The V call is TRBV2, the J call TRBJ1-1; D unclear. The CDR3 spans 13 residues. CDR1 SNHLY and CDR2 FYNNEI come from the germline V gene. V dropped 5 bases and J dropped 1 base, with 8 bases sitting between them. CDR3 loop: CASSRNTNTEAFF. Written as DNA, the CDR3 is TGTGCCAGCAGTCGAAATACGAACACTGAAGCTTTCTTT.

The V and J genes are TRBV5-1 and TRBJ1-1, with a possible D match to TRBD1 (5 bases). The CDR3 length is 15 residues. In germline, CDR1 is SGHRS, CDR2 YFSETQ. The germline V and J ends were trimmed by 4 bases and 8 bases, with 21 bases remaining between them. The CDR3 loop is CASSPFSTAPSEAFF. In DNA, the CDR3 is TGCGCCAGCAGCCCCTTCTCGACAGCACCATCCGAAGCTTTCTTT.

The CDR3 here is CASSGGGYGYTF. In DNA form, the CDR3 reads TGTGCCAGCAGCGGGGGCGGCTATGGCTACACCTTC. The V and J genes are TRBV9 and TRBJ1-2; perhaps TRBD1 as D (5 bases). The CDR3 spans 12 residues. V dropped 3 bases and J dropped 4 bases, with 7 bases sitting between them. Per the germline V gene, CDR1 is SGDLS and CDR2 is YYNGEE.

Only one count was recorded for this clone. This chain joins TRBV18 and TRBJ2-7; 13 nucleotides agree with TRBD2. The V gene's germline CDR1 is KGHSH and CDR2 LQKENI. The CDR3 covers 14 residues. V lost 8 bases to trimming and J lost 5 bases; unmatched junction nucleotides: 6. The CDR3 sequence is CASGTSGKLNEQYF. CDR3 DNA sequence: TGTGCCAGCGGGACTAGCGGGAAATTGAACGAGCAGTACTTC.

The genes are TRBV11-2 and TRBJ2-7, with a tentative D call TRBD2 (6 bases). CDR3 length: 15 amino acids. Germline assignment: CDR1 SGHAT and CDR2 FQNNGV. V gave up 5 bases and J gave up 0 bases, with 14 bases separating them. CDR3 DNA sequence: TGTGCCAGCAGCCAACTAGCAGGTAGCTCCTACGAGCAGTACTTC. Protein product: CASSQLAGSSYEQYF.

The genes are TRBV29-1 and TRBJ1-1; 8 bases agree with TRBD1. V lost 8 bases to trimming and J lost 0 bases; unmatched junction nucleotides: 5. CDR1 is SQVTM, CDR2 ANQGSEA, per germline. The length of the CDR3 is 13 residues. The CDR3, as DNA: TGCAGCACGACGGACAGGGTGAACACTGAAGCTTTCTTT. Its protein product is CSTTDRVNTEAFF.

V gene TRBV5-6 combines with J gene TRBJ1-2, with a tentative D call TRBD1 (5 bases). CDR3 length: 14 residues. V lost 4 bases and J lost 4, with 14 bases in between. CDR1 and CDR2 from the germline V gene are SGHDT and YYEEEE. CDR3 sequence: CASSQILGTYGYTF. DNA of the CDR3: TGTGCCAGCAGCCAAATCCTTGGGACCTATGGCTACACCTTC. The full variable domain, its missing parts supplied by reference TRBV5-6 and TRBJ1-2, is DAGVTQSPTHLIKTRGQQVTLRCSPKSGHDTVSWYQQALGQGPQFIFQYYEEEERQRGNFPDRFSGHQFPNYSSELNVNALLLGDSALYLCASSQILGTYGYTFGSGTRLTVV.